One and the same sample provided the 14 T cell receptor beta chains below, sequenced in a study of cytomegalovirus exposure and HLA in healthy donors. It was with 60 Vbeta and 13 Jbeta primers that the PCR ran. Clones were sequenced by immunoSEQ multiplex PCR, and TCRdb holds only the in-frame ones, with some missing. This sample has nearly 200,000 clones, with 70% to 85% found just once. The specimen was PBMCs. Receptor source: a boy aged 2 to 10 in good health and CMV-seronegative.

This chain links TRBV10-3 with TRBJ1-2, with a tentative D call TRBD1 (5 bases). CDR3 length equals 16 residues. Trimming shortened V by 2 bases and J by 1 base, and 14 bases separated the two germline ends. Germline V lookup: CDR1 ENHRY, CDR2 SYGVKD. CDR3 amino acids: CAISEATTVFNYGYTF. The CDR3 nucleotides are TGTGCCATCAGTGAGGCAACGACAGTGTTTAACTATGGCTACACCTTC.

The chain has TRBV7-2 and TRBJ1-1; no clear D. The length of the CDR3 is 11 residues. The V and J ends lost 6 bases and 4 bases respectively, with 6 bases between them. The germline V gene has CDR1 SGHTA and CDR2 FQGNSA. Here the CDR3 DNA reads TGTGCCAGCAGAGAGGGCACTGAAGCTTTCTTT. Translating gives CASREGTEAFF.

This rearrangement joins TRBV9 to TRBJ1-6, with D maybe TRBD1 (5 bases). V was pared by 4 bases and J by 9 bases, with 17 bases between. The germline V gene encodes CDR1 SGDLS and CDR2 YYNGEE. The CDR3 has 15 amino acids. CDR3 bases: TGTGCCAGCAGCTCTGGGGGGGGGATCAGTTCACCCCTCCACTTT. This codes for CASSSGGGISSPLHF.

The gene calls are TRBV7-8 and TRBJ2-3, with 8 positions matching TRBD1. The CDR3 sequence is 15 residues long. Losses at the gene ends were 1 base for V and 3 bases for J; bases not matched to a gene: 3. Germline values: CDR1 SGHVS, CDR2 FQNEAQ. For the CDR3, the DNA is TGTGCCAGCAGCTTAGGCAGGGGGCAAACAGATACGCAGTATTTT. Amino acid sequence: CASSLGRGQTDTQYF.

The rearrangement links TRBV19 to TRBJ1-5, with TRBD1 as a possible D gene (5 bases). Germline loops: CDR1 LNHDA, CDR2 SQIVND (reference sequence). The V gene lost 5 bases and the J gene lost 0 bases, with 14 bases spanning the gap. The CDR3 is 16 residues long. The CDR3 DNA follows: TGTGCCAGTAGTCTTACAGGCAGAAATAGCAATCAGCCCCAGCATTTT. The encoded protein is CASSLTGRNSNQPQHF. Complete variable domain (other parts from reference TRBV19 and TRBJ1-5): DGGITQSPKYLFRKEGQNVTLSCEQNLNHDAMYWYRQDPGQGLRLIYYSQIVNDFQKGDIAEGYSVSREKKESFPLTVTSAQKNPTAFYLCASSLTGRNSNQPQHFGDGTRLSIL.

This chain joins TRBV27 and TRBJ2-2; a weak D match, TRBD1 (6 bases). The germline V and J ends were trimmed by 2 bases and 3 bases, with 19 bases remaining between them. Looked up from germline, CDR1 is MNHEY and CDR2 is SMNVEV (reference sequence). The length of the CDR3 is 18 residues. As DNA, the CDR3 is TGTGCCAGCAGTTTACTGGGCCCTACAGGGCTGGACACCGGGGAGCTGTTTTTT. This translates into CASSLLGPTGLDTGELFF.

The genes are TRBV19 and TRBJ1-6, with 8 bases matching TRBD1. The CDR3 is made up of 16 amino acids. Germline V gene sequence: CDR1 LNHDA, CDR2 SQIVND (reference sequence). The V segment lost 5 bases and the J segment 8 bases; nucleotides outside the gene matches: 11. DNA for the CDR3: TGTGCCAGTAGTGGAGGGGACAGGCGGAATGATTCACCCCTCCACTTT. Amino acid sequence: CASSGGDRRNDSPLHF.

The rearrangement uses TRBV27 and TRBJ2-1; 7 nucleotides agree with TRBD2. V shed 6 bases and J 0 bases; nucleotides not matched to a gene: 5. CDR1 is MNHEY and CDR2 is SMNVEV in the germline V gene (reference sequence). CDR3 length: 15 residues. This CDR3 reads CASRGGTSSYNEQFF. The CDR3 DNA is TGTGCCAGCAGGGGAGGGACCTCCTCCTACAATGAGCAGTTCTTC.

Concerning this clone itself: Germline and junction disagree at one end, which may indicate a read error. The chain uses TRBV7-7 and TRBJ2-5; tentatively, D is TRBD1 (6 bases). Germline assignment: CDR1 SSHAT and CDR2 FNYEAQ (reference sequence). The CDR3 is made up of 16 amino acids. The chain's CDR3 is CASSLGGPGVKETQYF. The CDR3 DNA sequence: TGTGCTAGCAGCTTAGGTGGGCCAGGGGTAAAAGAGACCCAGTACTTC.

This clone was seen a handful of times. This rearrangement joins TRBV5-4 to TRBJ1-6; 9 bases are shared with TRBD1. This CDR3 contains 14 residues. V was clipped by 0 bases and J by 8 bases; unmatched bases: 0. Germline V gene sequence: CDR1 SGHNT, CDR2 YYREEE (reference sequence). This CDR3 is CASSLGQGDSPLHF. The CDR3 bases are TGTGCCAGCAGCTTGGGACAGGGGGATTCACCCCTCCACTTT.

This chain links TRBV19 with TRBJ1-2, with D possibly TRBD1 on 5 matching bases. Germline CDR1 is LNHDA and CDR2 is SQIVND (reference sequence). Trimming cost V 1 base and J 6 bases, with 15 bases left between them. CDR3 length equals 15 residues. The CDR3 is CASSIADSHLDGYTF. The CDR3 bases are TGTGCCAGTAGTATAGCAGACAGCCATCTCGATGGCTACACCTTC.

A few counts support this clone. The V call is TRBV4-1, the J call TRBJ2-1, with 12 bases fitting TRBD1. Germline lookup yields CDR1 MGHRA and CDR2 YSYEKL. Trimming took 1 base from V and 8 from J; bases not matched to a gene: 6. The length of the CDR3 is 16 residues. CDR3 coding DNA: TGCGCCAGCAGCCAAGCCCGGGACAGGGGGCAGTATGAGCAGTTCTTC. Protein: CASSQARDRGQYEQFF.

The chain uses TRBV9 and TRBJ1-5; TRBD1 matches at 7 bases. In germline, CDR1 is SGDLS, CDR2 YYNGEE. There are 15 residues in the CDR3. Trimming removed 2 bases from V and 0 bases from J; junction bases left unmatched: 2. The CDR3 protein is CASSVGDSSNQPQHF. Written as DNA, the CDR3 is TGTGCCAGCAGCGTGGGGGACAGTAGCAATCAGCCCCAGCATTTT.

The J gene is TRBJ2-1, the V gene TRBV2; the match to TRBD2 covers 8 bases. Germline V gene lookup returns CDR1 SNHLY and CDR2 FYNNEI. Losses at the gene ends were 7 bases for V and 2 bases for J; bases not matched to a gene: 4. The CDR3 consists of 14 residues. The CDR3, as DNA: TGTGCCAGCACGGGGGGGTCGGCCTACAATGAGCAGTTCTTC. Translation gives CASTGGSAYNEQFF. The full variable domain, rest sourced from reference TRBV2 and TRBJ2-1, is EPEVTQTPSHQVTQMGQEVILRCVPISNHLYFYWYRQILGQKVEFLVSFYNNEISEKSEIFDDQFSVERPDGSNFTLKIRSTKLEDSAMYFCASTGGSAYNEQFFGPGTRLTVL.